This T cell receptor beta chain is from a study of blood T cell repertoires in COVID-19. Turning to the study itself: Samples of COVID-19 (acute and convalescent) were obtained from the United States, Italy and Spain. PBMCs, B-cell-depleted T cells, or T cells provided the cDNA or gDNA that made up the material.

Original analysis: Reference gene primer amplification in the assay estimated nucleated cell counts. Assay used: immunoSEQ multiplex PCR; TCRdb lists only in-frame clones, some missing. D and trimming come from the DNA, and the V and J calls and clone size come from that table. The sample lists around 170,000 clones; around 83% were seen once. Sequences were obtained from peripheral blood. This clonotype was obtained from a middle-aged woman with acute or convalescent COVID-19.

CDR3 residues: CASSLDRVQPQHF. CDR3 DNA: TGTGCCAGCAGCTTGGACAGGGTGCAGCCCCAGCATTTT. This chain connects TRBV7-2 to TRBJ1-5, with 8 positions matching TRBD1. The CDR3 has 13 amino acids. Germline assignment: CDR1 SGHTA and CDR2 FQGNSA. The V and J ends lost 3 bases and 7 bases, in that order; junction bases with no gene match: 2.